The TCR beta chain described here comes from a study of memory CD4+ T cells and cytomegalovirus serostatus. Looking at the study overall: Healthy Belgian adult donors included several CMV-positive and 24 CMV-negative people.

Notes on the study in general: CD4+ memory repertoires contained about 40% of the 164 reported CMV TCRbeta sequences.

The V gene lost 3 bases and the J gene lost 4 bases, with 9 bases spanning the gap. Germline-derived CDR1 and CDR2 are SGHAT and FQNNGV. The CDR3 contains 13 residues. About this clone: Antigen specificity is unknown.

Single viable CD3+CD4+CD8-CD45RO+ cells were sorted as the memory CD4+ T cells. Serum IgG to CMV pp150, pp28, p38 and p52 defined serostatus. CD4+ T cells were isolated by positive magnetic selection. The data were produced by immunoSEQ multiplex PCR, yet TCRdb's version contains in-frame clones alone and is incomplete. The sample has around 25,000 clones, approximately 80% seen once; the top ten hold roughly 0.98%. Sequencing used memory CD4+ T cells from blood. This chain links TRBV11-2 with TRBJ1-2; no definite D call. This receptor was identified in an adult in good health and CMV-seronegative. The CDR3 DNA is TGTGCCAGCAGCTTTGCCAGACTCTATGGCTACACCTTC. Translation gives CASSFARLYGYTF.